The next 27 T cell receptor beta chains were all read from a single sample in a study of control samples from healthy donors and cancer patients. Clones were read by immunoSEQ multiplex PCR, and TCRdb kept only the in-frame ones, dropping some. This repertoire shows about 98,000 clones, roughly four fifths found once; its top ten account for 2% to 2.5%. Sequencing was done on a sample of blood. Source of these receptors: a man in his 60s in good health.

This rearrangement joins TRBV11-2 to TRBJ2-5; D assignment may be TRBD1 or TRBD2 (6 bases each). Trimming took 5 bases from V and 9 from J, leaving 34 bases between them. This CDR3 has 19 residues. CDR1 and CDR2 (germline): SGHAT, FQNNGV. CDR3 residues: CASSHLTLRTVGGPSPQYF. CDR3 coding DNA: TGTGCCAGCAGCCATCTGACCCTAAGGACAGTGGGGGGTCCTAGCCCCCAGTACTTC.

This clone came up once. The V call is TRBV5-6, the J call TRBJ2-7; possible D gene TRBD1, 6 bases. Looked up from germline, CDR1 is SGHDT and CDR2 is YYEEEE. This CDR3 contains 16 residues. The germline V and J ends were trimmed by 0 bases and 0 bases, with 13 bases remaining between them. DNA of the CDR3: TGTGCCAGCAGCTTGGGGGGGCCTACGGGCTCCTACGAGCAGTACTTC. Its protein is CASSLGGPTGSYEQYF.

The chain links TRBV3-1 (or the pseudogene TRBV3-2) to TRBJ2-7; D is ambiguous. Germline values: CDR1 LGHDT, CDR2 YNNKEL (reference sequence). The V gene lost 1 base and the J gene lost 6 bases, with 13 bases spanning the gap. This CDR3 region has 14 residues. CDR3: CASSQGPLWGEQYF. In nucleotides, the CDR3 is TGTGCCAGCAGCCAAGGTCCTCTCTGGGGCGAGCAGTACTTC.

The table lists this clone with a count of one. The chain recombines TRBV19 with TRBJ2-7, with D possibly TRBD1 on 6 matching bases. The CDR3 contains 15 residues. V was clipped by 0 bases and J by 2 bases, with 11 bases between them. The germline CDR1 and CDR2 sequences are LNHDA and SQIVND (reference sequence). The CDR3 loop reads CASSIEGTRTYEQYF. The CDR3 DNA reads TGTGCCAGTAGTATAGAAGGGACAAGGACCTACGAGCAGTACTTC.

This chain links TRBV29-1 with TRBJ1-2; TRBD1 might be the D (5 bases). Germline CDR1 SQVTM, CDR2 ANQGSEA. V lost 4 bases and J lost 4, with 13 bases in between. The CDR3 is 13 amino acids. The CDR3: CSVAQGPSYGYTF. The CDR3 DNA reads TGCAGCGTTGCCCAGGGCCCTAGCTATGGCTACACCTTC.

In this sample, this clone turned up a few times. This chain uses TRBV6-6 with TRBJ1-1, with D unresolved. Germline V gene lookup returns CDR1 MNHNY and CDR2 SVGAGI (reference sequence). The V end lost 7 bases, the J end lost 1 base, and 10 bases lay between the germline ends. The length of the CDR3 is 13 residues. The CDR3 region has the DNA TGTGCCAGCATCACCCCCGGGAACACTGAAGCTTTCTTT. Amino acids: CASITPGNTEAFF.

The CDR3 DNA reads TGTGCCAGCAGCTTGGGGACAGGGTTTTTGGGAGCTTTCTTT. As protein: CASSLGTGFLGAFF. The chain employs TRBV5-6 and TRBJ1-1; TRBD1 matches 8 bases. After removal of 0 bases from V and 10 bases from J, the junction contained 8 bases not matched to a gene. Germline V gene lookup returns CDR1 SGHDT and CDR2 YYEEEE. The CDR3 contains 14 residues.

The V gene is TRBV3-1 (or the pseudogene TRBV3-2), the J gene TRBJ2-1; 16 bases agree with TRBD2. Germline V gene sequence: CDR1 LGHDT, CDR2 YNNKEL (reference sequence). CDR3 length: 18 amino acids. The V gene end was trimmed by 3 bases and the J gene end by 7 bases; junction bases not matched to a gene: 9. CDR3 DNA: TGTGCCAGCAGCCAGGCCGCCGGGACTAGCGGGAGGGTGAATGAGCAGTTCTTC. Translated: CASSQAAGTSGRVNEQFF.

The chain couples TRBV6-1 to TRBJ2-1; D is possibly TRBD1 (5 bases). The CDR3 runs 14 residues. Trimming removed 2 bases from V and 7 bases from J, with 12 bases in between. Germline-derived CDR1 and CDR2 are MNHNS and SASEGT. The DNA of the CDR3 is TGTGCCAGCAGTGAAATCAGGGTTGGGAATGAGCAGTTCTTC. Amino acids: CASSEIRVGNEQFF.

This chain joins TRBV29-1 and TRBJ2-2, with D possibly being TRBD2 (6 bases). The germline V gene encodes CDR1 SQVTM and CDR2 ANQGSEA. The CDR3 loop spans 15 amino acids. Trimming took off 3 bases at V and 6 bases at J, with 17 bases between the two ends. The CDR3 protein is CSVEARGAVPGELFF. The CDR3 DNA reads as TGCAGCGTTGAGGCCCGCGGGGCGGTACCCGGGGAGCTGTTTTTT.

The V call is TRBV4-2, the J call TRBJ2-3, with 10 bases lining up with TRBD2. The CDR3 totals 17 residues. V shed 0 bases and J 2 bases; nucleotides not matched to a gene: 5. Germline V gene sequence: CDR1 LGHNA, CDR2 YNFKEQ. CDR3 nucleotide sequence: TGTGCCAGCAGCCAAGAGGCTAGCGGGGGCCCCACAGATACGCAGTATTTT. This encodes CASSQEASGGPTDTQYF.

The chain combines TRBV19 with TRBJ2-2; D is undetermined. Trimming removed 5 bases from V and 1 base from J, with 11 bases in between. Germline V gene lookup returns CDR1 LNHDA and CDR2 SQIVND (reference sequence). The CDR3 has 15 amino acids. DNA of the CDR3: TGTGCCAGTAGTCGGAGCCGCCAGAACACCGGGGAGCTGTTTTTT. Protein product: CASSRSRQNTGELFF.

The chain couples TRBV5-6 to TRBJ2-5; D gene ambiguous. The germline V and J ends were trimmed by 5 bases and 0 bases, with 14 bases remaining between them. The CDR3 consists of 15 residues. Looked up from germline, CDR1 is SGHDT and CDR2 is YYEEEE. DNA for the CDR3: TGTGCCAGCAGGTGGGCCCCAGCCCACCAAGAGACCCAGTACTTC. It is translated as CASRWAPAHQETQYF. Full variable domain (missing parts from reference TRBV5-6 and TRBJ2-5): DAGVTQSPTHLIKTRGQQVTLRCSPKSGHDTVSWYQQALGQGPQFIFQYYEEEERQRGNFPDRFSGHQFPNYSSELNVNALLLGDSALYLCASRWAPAHQETQYFGPGTRLLVL.

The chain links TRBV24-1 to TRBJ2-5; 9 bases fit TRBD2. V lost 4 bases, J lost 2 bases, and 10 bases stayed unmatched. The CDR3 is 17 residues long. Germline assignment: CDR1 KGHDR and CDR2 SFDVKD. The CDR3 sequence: CATSDLFSGGRQETQYF. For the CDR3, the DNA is TGTGCCACCAGTGACCTATTCAGCGGGGGGAGACAAGAGACCCAGTACTTC.

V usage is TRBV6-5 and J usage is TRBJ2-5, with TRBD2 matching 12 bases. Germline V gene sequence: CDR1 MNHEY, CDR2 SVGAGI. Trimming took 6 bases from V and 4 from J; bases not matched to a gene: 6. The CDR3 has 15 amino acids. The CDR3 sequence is CASRMTSGSSETQYF. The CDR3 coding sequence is TGTGCCAGCAGGATGACTAGCGGGAGCTCAGAGACCCAGTACTTC.

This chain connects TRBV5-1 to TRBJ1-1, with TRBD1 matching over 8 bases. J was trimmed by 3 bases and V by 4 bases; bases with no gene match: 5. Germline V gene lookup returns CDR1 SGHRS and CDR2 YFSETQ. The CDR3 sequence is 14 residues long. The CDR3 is CASSGTGEYTEAFF. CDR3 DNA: TGCGCCAGCAGCGGGACAGGAGAATACACTGAAGCTTTCTTT.

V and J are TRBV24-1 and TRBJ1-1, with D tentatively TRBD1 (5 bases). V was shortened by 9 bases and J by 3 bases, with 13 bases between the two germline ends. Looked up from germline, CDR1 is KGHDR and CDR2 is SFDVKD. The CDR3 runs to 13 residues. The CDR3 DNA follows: TGTGCCACCCAGGGTCCCCGGGACACTGAAGCTTTCTTT. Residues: CATQGPRDTEAFF.

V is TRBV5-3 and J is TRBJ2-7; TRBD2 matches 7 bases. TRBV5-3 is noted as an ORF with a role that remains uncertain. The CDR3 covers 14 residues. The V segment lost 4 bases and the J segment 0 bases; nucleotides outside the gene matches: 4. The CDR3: CARSASGTSYEQYF. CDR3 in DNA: TGTGCCAGAAGCGCGAGCGGGACCTCCTACGAGCAGTACTTC.

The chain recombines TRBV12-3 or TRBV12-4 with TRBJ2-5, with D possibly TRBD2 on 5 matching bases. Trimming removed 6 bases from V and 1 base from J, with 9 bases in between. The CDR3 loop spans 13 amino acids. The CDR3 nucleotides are TGTGCCAGCAGGGAGGCTAGCCAAGAGACCCAGTACTTC. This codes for CASREASQETQYF.

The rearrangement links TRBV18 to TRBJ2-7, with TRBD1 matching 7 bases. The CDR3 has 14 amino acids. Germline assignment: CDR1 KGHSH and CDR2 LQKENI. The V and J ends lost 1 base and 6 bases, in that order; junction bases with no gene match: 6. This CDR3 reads CASSPRQGVIEQYF. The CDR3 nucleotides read TGTGCCAGCTCACCACGACAGGGTGTTATCGAGCAGTACTTC.

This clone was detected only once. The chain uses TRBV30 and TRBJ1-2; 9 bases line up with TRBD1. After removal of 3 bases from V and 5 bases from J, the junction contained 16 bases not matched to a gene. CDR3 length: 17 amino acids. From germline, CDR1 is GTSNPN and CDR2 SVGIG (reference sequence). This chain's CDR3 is CAWSHRGPTSGLYGYTF. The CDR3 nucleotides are TGTGCCTGGAGCCACAGGGGGCCTACCTCGGGGCTATATGGCTACACCTTC.

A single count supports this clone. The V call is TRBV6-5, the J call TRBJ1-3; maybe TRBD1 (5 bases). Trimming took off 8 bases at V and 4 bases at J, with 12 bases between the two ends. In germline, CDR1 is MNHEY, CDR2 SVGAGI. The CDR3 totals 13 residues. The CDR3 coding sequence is TGTGCCAGCTTTCTCGGGGACGGAAACACCATATATTTT. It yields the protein CASFLGDGNTIYF.

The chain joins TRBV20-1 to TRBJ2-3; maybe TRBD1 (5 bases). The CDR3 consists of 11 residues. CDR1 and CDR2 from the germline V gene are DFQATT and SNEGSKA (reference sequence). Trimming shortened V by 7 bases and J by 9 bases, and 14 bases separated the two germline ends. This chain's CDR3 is CSVYEGVTQYF. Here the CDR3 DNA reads TGCAGTGTCTACGAAGGGGTAACGCAGTATTTT.

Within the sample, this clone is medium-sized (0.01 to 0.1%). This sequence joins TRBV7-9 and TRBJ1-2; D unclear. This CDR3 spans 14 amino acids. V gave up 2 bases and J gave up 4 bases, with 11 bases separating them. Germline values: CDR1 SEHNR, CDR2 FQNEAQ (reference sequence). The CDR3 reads CASSLREVSYGYTF. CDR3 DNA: TGTGCCAGCAGCTTAAGGGAAGTGAGCTATGGCTACACCTTC.

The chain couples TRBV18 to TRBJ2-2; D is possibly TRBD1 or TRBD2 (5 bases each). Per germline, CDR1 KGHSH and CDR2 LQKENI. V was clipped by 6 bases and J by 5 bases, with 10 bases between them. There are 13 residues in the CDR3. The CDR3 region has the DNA TGTGCCAGCTCTCTCAGGGAGACCGGGGAGCTGTTTTTT. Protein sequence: CASSLRETGELFF.

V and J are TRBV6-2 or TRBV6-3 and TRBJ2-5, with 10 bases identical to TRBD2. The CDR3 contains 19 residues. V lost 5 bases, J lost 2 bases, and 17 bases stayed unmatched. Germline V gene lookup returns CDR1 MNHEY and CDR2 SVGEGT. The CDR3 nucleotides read TGTGCCAGCAGTCACCTACAGCCGACTAGCGGGTTTTTACAAGAGACCCAGTACTTC. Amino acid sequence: CASSHLQPTSGFLQETQYF.

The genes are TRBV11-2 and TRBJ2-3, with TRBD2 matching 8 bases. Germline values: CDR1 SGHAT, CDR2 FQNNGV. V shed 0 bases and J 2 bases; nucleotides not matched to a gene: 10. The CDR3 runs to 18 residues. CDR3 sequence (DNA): TGTGCCAGCAGCTTAGATAGGTTTGCGGGGGGAAACACAGATACGCAGTATTTT. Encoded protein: CASSLDRFAGGNTDTQYF.